Detailed here is one TCR beta chain. The data derive from a study of T-cell reconstitution after alpha-beta-depleted transplantation in children. The library targeted TCRbeta and was prepared with unique molecular identifiers. TCRdb analysed the PCR reads with MiXCR anew, one entry per CDR3 protein. The data contain about 540,000 distinct CDR3 sequences, around 18% of them singletons. The CDR3 sequence is 18 residues long. Trimming took 1 base from V and 5 from J; bases not matched to a gene: 11. The germline CDR1 and CDR2 sequences are SGHVS and FQNEAQ. This sequence originates from a human donor who donated a stem cell graft to a child with acute lymphoblastic leukemia. This rearrangement joins TRBV7-8 to TRBJ2-5; 12 bases match TRBD2. The sample consisted of PBMCs from the stem cell graft donor, taken from the stem cell graft. In nucleotides, the CDR3 is TGTGCCAGCAGCTTAGAGTGGGGGCTAGCGGGAGGGGGCGAGACCCAGTACTTC. Translating gives CASSLEWGLAGGGETQYF.